This paragraph covers one T cell receptor (beta chain) sequence. As yet, its antigen is unknown. The entry originates in a study of shared clonotypes between healthy human individuals. Method: immunoSEQ multiplex PCR; TCRdb's copy keeps in-frame clones and lacks some. Here the sample spans a few million clones, approximately 92% being singletons. The CDR3 length is 16 residues. The J segment lost 4 bases and the V segment lost 0 bases, leaving 8 bases of the junction unmatched. CDR1 SGHTA and CDR2 FQGNSA come from the germline V gene. CD45RO-negative, CCR7-positively selected cells formed the naive CD8 fraction, excluding terminally differentiated effector memory CD45RA+ cells. Findings and caveats of the study: Clonotype sharing across donors was expected to vary with sequencing depth. Blood was the only sampled material, and tissue repertoires likely differ. Several donors showed sharing of about 5.5% of naive CD4 clonotypes.

This rearrangement joins TRBV7-2 to TRBJ2-7; 8 nucleotides line up with TRBD2. Input material: naive CD8+ T cells from PBMCs. The source is a man in his late teens or twenties in good health. Some clones in this sample may be carry-over from other donors' samples. The CDR3 sequence: CASSLARGAEVYEQYF. CDR3 in DNA: TGTGCCAGCAGCTTAGCGCGGGGGGCGGAGGTATACGAGCAGTACTTC. The whole variable domain, filled in from reference TRBV7-2 and TRBJ2-7, reads GAGVSQSPSNKVTEKGKDVELRCDPISGHTALYWYRQSLGQGLEFLIYFQGNSAPDKSGLPSDRFSAERTGGSVSTLTIQRTQQEDSAVYLCASSLARGAEVYEQYFGPGTRLTVT.